This TCR beta chain originates from a study of cytomegalovirus exposure and HLA in healthy donors. Study findings and constraints: Later, TCR association rates were found to vary by HLA locus, highest for DRB1 and lowest for HLA-C.

The V end lost 4 bases, the J end lost 2 bases, and 12 bases lay between the germline ends. Germline V gives CDR1 GTSNPN, CDR2 SVGIG (reference sequence). The CDR3 totals 13 residues. A word on this clone: Antigen: not known.

The PCR was carried out with 60 Vbeta primers and 13 Jbeta primers. Source study methods: Approximately 72 million unique TCR beta chains, 10 million to 13 million of them shared, were counted by a later analysis. The assay was immunoSEQ multiplex PCR, and TCRdb's table has in-frame clones only and misses some. Clone size and V and J calls were adopted from that table, with D and trimming inferred from the DNA. The sample includes about 130,000 clones, approximately 85% of them seen just once. The J gene is TRBJ2-7, the V gene TRBV30; the D is unclear. The clonotype was recovered from a boy younger than 18 in good health and CMV-seronegative. Source material: PBMCs. The CDR3 is CAWIEPVAYEQYF. CDR3 bases: TGTGCCTGGATCGAGCCGGTAGCCTACGAGCAGTACTTC. The full variable domain, in which reference TRBV30 and TRBJ2-7 provide the parts outside the CDR3, is SQTIHQWPATLVQPVGSPLSLECTVEGTSNPNLYWYRQAAGRGLQLLFYSVGIGQISSEVPQNLSASRPQDRQFILSSKKLLLSDSGFYLCAWIEPVAYEQYFGPGTRLTVT.